This T cell receptor (beta chain) derives from a study of blood T cell repertoires in COVID-19. Overall study context: T cells, B-cell-depleted T cells, or PBMCs supplied cDNA or gDNA.

Here immunoSEQ multiplex PCR was the method, and the copy in TCRdb shows in-frame clones only, minus some. The table includes some 250,000 clones, 75% to 90% detected once. V gave up 4 bases and J gave up 1 base, with 18 bases separating them. The CDR3 is 17 amino acids. Germline lookup yields CDR1 SGHAT and CDR2 FQNNGV. The chain is built from TRBV11-2 and TRBJ2-3, with no clear D. The sequenced sample was peripheral blood. This sequence originates from a woman aged 25 to 39 who had recovered from COVID-19. The CDR3 reads CASSSSPLSTGTDTQYF. The DNA of the CDR3 is TGTGCCAGCAGCTCGTCACCCCTGAGCACCGGCACAGATACGCAGTATTTT.